This T cell receptor (beta chain) is from a study of T cells in Graves' hyperthyroidism and ophthalmopathy. Study-wide context: Blood from the periphery was taken at initial diagnosis, before any treatment. Study-wide points: Classification by a 13 V-J model distinguished ophthalmopathy from stable hyperthyroidism. Researchers found most expanded thyroid clonotypes above 0.001 in blood as well. Ophthalmopathy was predicted by the model a median of 6.5 months ahead of onset.

The germline CDR1 and CDR2 sequences are GTSNPN and SVGIG (reference sequence). V dropped 6 bases and J dropped 2 bases, with 7 bases sitting between them. This CDR3 has 11 amino acids. As regards this clonotype: The antigen is not known.

Amplified TCR beta CDR3 regions came from RNA transcripts. During a first-round RT-PCR of the TCR CDR3, the HTBI primer set was used. MiXCR, applied by TCRdb to the multiplex PCR reads, yields one record per CDR3 protein. This sample carries hundreds of thousands of distinct CDR3 sequences, roughly 15% of them seen once, and the ten largest clones take 3.5% to 4.5%. Sequencing was performed on blood. This sequence originates from a woman aged 40-49 years with Graves' ophthalmopathy. This chain links TRBV30 with TRBJ1-1, with D hard to call. The CDR3 protein is CACEFNTEAFF. DNA of the CDR3: TGTGCCTGTGAATTTAACACTGAAGCTTTCTTT.